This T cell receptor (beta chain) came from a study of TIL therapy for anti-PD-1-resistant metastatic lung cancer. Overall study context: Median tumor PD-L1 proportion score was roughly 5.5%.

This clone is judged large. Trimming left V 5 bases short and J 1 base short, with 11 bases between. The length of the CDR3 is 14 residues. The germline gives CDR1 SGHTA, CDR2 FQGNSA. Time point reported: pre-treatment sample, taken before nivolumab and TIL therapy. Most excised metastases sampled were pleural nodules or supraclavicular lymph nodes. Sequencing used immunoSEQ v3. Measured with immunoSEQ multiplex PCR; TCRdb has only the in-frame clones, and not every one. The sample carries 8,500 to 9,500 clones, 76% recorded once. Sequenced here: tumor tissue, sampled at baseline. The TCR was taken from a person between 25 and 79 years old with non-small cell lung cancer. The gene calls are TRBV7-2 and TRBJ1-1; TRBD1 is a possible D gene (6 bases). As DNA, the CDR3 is TGTGCCAGCAGCCTTACAGGGCCGAACACTGAAGCTTTCTTT. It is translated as CASSLTGPNTEAFF.